This entry features one T cell receptor beta chain sequence. Measured with immunoSEQ multiplex PCR; TCRdb has only the in-frame clones, and not every one. The table has 75,000 to 100,000 clones, about 85% seen once. The data were taken from a study of blood T cell repertoires in COVID-19. Sequencing was carried out using peripheral blood. The TCR sequence derives from a man aged 70 or older with acute or convalescent COVID-19.

The CDR3 DNA follows: TGTGCCAGCAGTGAAATTGGAGGGTTCGCCAATCAGCCCCAGCATTTT. This gives the protein CASSEIGGFANQPQHF. The chain joins TRBV6-1 to TRBJ1-5; no clear D. The germline V gene has CDR1 MNHNS and CDR2 SASEGT. This CDR3 contains 16 residues. V was shortened by 2 bases and J by 3 bases, with 14 bases between the two germline ends.